This T cell receptor (beta chain) was obtained from a study of shared clonotypes between healthy human individuals. In regard to this clone: Antigen unknown.

Genomic DNA from each subset was divided evenly over several immunoSEQ plates. Unsorted PBMC replicate PCRs drew on about 290 ng DNA, representing approximately 27,000 T cell genomes. TCRdb keeps only in-frame clones here, not all; method: immunoSEQ multiplex PCR. This sample yields about 600,000 clones, of which around three quarters are seen a single time; more than 10% belongs to the top ten. Findings and limits, study-wide: It was the few donors that limited the genetic and exposure-history diversity represented.

Per the germline V gene, CDR1 is SNHLY and CDR2 is FYNNEI. Unmatched junction bases numbered 14, after V lost 4 bases and J lost 7 bases. The CDR3 contains 17 residues. The gene calls are TRBV2 and TRBJ2-1; TRBD2 matches 9 bases. Sequenced material: PBMCs. The source of this sequence is a woman aged 40-49 years in good health. Some clones in this sample may be carry-over from other donors' samples. This CDR3 is CASSGGLATLNRNEQFF. The CDR3 DNA reads as TGTGCCAGCAGTGGGGGACTAGCCACCCTTAATAGGAATGAGCAGTTCTTC.